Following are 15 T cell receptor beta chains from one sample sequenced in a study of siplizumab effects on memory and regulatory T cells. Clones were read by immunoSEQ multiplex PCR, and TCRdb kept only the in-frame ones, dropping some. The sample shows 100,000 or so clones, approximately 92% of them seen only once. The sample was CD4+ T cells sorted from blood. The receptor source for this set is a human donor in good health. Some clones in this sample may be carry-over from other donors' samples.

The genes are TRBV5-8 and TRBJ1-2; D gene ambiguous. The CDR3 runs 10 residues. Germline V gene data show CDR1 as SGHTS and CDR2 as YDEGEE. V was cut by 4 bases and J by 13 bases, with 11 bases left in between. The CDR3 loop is CASSQVWPTF. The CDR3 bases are TGTGCCAGCAGCCAGGTTTGGCCCACCTTC.

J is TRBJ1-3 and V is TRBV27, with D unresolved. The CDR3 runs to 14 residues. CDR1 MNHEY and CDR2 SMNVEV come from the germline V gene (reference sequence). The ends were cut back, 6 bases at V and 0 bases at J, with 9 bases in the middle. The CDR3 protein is CASRGRNSGNTIYF. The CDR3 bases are TGTGCCAGCAGGGGTCGAAACTCTGGAAACACCATATATTTT.

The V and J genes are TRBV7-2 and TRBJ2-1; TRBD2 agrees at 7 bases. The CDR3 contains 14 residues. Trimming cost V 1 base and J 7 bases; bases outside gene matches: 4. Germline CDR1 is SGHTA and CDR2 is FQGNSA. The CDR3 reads CASSLGPGGNEQFF. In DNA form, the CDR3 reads TGTGCCAGCAGCTTAGGCCCCGGGGGGAATGAGCAGTTCTTC.

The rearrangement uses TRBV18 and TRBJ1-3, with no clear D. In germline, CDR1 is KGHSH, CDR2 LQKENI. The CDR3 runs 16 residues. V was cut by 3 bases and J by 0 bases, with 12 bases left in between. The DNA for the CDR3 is TGTGCCAGCTCACCGCGACGGCAAAACTCTGGAAACACCATATATTTT. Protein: CASSPRRQNSGNTIYF.

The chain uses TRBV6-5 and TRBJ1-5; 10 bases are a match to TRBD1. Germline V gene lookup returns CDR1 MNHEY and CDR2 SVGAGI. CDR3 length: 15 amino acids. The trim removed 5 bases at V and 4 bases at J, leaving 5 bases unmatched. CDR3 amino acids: CASSATGGLNQPQHF. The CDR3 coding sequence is TGTGCCAGCAGTGCGACAGGGGGCTTAAATCAGCCCCAGCATTTT.

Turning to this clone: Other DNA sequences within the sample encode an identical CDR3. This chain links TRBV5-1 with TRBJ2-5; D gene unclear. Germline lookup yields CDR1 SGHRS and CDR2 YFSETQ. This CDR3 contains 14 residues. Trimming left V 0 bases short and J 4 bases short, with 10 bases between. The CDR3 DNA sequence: TGCGCCAGCAGCTTGGCTGGTCAGCGAGAGACCCAGTACTTC. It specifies CASSLAGQRETQYF.

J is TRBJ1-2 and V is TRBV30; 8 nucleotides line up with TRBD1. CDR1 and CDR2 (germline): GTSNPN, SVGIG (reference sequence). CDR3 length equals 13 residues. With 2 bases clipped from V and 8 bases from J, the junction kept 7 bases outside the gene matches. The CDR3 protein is CAWSTTGEGGYTF. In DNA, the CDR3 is TGTGCCTGGAGTACGACAGGGGAGGGCGGCTACACCTTC.

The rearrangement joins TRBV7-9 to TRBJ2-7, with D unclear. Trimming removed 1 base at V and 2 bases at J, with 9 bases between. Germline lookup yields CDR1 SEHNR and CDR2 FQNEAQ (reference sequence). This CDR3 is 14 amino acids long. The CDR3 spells CASSLEASTYEQYF. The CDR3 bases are TGTGCCAGCAGCTTAGAGGCCTCGACCTACGAGCAGTACTTC.

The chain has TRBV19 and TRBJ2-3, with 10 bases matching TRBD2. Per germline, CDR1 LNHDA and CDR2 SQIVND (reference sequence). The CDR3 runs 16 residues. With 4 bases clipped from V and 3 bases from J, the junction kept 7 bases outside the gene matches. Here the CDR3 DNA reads TGTGCCAGTAGTACCTCTAGCGGGAGTGGGACAGATACGCAGTATTTT. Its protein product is CASSTSSGSGTDTQYF.

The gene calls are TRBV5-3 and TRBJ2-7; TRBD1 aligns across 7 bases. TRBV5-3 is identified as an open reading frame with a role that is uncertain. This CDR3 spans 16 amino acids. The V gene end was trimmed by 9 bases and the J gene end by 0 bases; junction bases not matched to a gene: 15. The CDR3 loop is CATPNGQVPFSYEQYF. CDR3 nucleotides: TGTGCCACACCCAACGGACAGGTTCCCTTCTCCTACGAGCAGTACTTC.

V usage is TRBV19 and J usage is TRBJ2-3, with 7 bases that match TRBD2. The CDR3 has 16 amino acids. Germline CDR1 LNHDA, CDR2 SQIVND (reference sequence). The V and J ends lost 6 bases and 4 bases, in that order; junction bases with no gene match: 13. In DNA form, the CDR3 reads TGTGCCAGTAGAAATCCTAGCGGAGGGGAGGCAGATACGCAGTATTTT. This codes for CASRNPSGGEADTQYF.

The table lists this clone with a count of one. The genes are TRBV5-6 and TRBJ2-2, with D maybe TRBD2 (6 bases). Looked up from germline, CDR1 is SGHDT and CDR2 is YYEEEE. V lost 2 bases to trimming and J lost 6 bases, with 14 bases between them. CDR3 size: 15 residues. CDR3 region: CASSFWTMAAGELFF. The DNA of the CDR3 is TGTGCCAGCAGCTTCTGGACTATGGCGGCCGGGGAGCTGTTTTTT.

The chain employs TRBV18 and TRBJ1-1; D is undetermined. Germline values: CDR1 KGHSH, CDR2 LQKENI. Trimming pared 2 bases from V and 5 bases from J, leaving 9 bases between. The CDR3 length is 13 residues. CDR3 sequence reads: CASSPVEITEAFF. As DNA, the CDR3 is TGTGCCAGCTCACCAGTCGAGATTACTGAAGCTTTCTTT.

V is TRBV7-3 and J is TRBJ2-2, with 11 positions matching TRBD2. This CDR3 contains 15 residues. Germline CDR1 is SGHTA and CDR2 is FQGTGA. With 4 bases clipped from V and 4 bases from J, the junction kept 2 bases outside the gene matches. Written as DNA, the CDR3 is TGTGCCAGCAGCTCTAGCGGGAGGCCCACCGGGGAGCTGTTTTTT. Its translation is CASSSSGRPTGELFF.

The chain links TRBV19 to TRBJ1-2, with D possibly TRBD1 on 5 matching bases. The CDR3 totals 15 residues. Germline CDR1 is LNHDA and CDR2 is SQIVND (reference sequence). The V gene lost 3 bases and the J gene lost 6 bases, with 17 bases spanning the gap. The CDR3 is CASSIFLSGVNGYTF. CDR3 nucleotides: TGTGCCAGTAGTATTTTTTTATCGGGGGTGAATGGCTACACCTTC.